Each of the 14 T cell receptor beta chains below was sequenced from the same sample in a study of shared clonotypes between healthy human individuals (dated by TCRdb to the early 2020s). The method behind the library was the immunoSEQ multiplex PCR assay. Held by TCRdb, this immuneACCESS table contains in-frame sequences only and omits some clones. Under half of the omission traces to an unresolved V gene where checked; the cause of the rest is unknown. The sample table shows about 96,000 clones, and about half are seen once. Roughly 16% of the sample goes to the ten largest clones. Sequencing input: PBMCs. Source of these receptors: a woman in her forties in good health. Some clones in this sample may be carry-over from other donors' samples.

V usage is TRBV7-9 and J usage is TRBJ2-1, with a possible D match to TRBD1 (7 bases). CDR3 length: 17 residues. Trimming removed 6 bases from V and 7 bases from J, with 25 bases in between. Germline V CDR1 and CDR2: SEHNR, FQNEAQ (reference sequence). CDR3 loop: CASRTLATRGRTNEQFF. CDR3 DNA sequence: TGTGCCAGCAGGACACTAGCTACAAGGGGGCGAACTAATGAGCAGTTCTTC.

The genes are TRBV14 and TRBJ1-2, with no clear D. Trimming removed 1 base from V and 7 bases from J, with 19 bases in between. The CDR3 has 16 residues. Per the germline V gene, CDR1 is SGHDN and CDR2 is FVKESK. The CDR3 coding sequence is TGTGCCAGCAGCCAAGTTCATCCCGGACGAGCTCCTGGCTACACCTTC. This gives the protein CASSQVHPGRAPGYTF.

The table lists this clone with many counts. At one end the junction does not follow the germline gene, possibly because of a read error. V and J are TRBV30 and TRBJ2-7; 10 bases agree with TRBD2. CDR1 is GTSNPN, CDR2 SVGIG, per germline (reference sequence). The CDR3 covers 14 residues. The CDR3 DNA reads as TGTGCCTGGAGTGTACTAGCGGGGTCCTACGAGCGGTACTTC. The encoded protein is CAWSVLAGSYERYF.

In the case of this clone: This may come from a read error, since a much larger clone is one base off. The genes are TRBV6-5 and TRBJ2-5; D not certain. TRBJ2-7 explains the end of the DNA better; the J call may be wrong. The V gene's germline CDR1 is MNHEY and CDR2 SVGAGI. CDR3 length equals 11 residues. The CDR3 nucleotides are TGTGCCAGCAGTTATCTCTACGAGCAGTACTTC. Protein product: CASSYLYEQYF.

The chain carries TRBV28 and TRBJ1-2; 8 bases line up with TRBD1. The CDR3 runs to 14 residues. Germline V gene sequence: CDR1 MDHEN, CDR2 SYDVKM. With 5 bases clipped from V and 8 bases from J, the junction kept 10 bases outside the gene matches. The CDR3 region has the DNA TGTGCCAGCAGTCCCCGGACAGGGCCCCCAGGCTACACCTTC. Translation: CASSPRTGPPGYTF.

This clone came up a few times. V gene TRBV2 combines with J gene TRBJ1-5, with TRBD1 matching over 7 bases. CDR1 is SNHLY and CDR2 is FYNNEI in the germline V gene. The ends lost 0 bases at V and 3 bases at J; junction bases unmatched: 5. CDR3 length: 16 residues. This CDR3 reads CASSEAKGQNNQPQHF. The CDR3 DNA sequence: TGTGCCAGCAGTGAAGCCAAGGGACAGAACAATCAGCCCCAGCATTTT.

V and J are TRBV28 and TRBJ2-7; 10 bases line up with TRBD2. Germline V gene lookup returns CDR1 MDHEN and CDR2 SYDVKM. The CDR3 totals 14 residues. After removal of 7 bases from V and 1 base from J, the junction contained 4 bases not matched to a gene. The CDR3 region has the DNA TGTGCCAGCATAAGGACTAGCGGATCCTACGAGCAGTACTTC. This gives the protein CASIRTSGSYEQYF.

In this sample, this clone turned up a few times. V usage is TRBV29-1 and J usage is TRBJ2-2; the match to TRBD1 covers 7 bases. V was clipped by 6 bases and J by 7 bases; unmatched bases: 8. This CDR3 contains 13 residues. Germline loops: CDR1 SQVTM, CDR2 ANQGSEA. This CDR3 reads CSVQKRTGGELFF. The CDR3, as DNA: TGCAGCGTGCAAAAAAGGACAGGCGGGGAGCTGTTTTTT.

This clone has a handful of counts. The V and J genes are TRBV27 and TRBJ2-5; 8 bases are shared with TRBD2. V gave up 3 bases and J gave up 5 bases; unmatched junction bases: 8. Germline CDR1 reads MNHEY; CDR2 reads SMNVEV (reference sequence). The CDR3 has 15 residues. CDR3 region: CASSLSGGRGETQYF. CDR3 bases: TGTGCCAGCAGTTTGTCGGGAGGGCGAGGGGAGACCCAGTACTTC.

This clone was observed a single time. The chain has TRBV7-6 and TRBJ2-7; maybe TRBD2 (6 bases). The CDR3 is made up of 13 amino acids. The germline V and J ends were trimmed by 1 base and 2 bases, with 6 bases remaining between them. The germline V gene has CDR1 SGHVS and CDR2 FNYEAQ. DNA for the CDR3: TGTGCCAGCAGCTTAGGACTAGCCTACGAGCAGTACTTC. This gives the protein CASSLGLAYEQYF.

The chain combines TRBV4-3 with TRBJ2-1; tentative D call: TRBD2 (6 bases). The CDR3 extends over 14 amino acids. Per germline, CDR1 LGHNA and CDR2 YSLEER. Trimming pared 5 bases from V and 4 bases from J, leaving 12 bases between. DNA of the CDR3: TGCGCCAGCAGCTACACCGGGACTTACAATGAGCAGTTCTTC. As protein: CASSYTGTYNEQFF.

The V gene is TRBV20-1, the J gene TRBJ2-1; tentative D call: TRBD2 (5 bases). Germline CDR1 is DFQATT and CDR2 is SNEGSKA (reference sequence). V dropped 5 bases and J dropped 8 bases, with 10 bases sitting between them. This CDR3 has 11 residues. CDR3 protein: CSAPAVDEQFF. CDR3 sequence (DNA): TGCAGTGCTCCAGCGGTCGATGAGCAGTTCTTC.

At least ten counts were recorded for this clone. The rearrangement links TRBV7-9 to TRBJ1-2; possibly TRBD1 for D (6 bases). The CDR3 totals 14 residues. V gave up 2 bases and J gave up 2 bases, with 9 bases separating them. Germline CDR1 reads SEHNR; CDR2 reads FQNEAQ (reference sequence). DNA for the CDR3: TGTGCCAGCAGCTTAACTCAGGGGAACTATGGCTACACCTTC. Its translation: CASSLTQGNYGYTF.

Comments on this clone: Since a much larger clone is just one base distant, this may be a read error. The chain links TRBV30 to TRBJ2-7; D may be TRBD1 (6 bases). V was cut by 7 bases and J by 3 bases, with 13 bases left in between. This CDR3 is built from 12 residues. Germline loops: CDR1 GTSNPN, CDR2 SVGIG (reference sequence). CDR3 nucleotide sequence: TGTGCCTCCAGGACAGACTACTACGAGCAGTACTTC. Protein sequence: CASRTDYYEQYF.